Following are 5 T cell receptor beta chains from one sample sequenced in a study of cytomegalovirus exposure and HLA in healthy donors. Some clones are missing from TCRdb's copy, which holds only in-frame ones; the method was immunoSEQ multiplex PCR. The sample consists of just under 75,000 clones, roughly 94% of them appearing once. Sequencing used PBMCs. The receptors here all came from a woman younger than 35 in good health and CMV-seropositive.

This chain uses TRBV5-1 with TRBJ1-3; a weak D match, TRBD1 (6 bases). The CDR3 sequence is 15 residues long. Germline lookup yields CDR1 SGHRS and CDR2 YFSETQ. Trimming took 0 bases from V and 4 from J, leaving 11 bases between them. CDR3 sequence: CASSLDGRGGNTIYF. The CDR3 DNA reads TGCGCCAGCAGCTTGGATGGCAGGGGAGGAAACACCATATATTTT.

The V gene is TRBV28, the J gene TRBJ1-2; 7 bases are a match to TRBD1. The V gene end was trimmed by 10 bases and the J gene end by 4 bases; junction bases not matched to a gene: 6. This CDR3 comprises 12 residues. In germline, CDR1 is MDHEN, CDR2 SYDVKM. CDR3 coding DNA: TGTGCCACTGCGACAGGGAGCTATGGCTACACCTTC. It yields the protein CATATGSYGYTF.

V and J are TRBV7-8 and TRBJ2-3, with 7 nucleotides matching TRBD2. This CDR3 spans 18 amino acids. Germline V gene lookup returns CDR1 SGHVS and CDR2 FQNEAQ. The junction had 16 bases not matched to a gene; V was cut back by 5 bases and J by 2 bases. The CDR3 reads CASSLARLAEATTDTQYF. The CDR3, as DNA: TGTGCCAGCAGCCTCGCCAGGCTAGCGGAGGCGACCACAGATACGCAGTATTTT. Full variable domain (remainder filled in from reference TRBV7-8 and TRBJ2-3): GAGVSQSPRYKVAKRGQDVALRCDPISGHVSLFWYQQALGQGPEFLTYFQNEAQLDKSGLPSDRFFAERPEGSVSTLKIQRTQQEDSAVYLCASSLARLAEATTDTQYFGPGTRLTVL.

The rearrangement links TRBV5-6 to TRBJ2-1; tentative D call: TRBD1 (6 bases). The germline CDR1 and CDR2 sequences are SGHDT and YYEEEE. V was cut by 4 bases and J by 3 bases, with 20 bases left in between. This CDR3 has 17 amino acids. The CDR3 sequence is CASSIGWSGVLYNEQFF. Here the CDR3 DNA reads TGTGCCAGCAGCATTGGGTGGTCAGGGGTCCTCTACAATGAGCAGTTCTTC.

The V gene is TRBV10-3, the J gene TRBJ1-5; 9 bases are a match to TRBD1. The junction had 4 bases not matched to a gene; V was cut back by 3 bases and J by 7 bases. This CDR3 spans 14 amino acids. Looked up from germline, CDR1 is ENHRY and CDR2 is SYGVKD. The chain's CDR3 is CAISEQGAKQPQHF. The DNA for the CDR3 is TGTGCCATCAGTGAACAGGGGGCAAAACAGCCCCAGCATTTT.